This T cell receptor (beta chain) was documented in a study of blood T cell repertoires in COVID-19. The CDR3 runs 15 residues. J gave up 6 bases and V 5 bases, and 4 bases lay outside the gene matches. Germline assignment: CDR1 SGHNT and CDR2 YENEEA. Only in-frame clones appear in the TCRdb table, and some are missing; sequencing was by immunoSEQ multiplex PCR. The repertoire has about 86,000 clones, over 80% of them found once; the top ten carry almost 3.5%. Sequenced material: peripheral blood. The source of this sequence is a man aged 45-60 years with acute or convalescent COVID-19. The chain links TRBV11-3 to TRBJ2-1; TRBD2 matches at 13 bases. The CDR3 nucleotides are TGTGCCAGCAGCGCCGGGACTAGCGGGACCAATGAGCAGTTCTTC. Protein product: CASSAGTSGTNEQFF.